Following are 15 T cell receptor beta chains from one sample sequenced in a study of T-cell memory formation after mild COVID-19 (TCRdb year 2021). Receptors were amplified or captured by 5' RACE. TCRdb records Illumina NovaSeq 6000 as the sequencer. TCRdb reworked the public reads: Q25 trimming with fastp, MiXCR clone assembly, productive beta chains retained. Each CDR3 protein appears once, grouped with its most common genes and DNA. The sample contains about 130,000 distinct CDR3 sequences, about 5.9% of them found a single time. The ten most abundant clones make up about 2.2% of the sample. Sequenced input: PBMCs or a T cell subset sorted from them (not recorded which). The receptor source for this set is an adult woman who had mild COVID-19 (a few samples of this study predate the infection). The sample titles of this study are shuffled in the database, so cell type and time point are left out; the donor was told from shared clones.

The rearrangement links TRBV12-3 or TRBV12-4 to TRBJ2-5; D unresolved. This CDR3 spans 12 amino acids. Trimming stripped 6 bases from V and 7 bases from J, with 12 bases between. The CDR3 DNA reads TGTGCCAGCAGCACGGGTCTGCCGACCCAGTACTTC. It yields the protein CASSTGLPTQYF.

This clonotype was observed at least ten times. V is TRBV4-1 and J is TRBJ1-2; no clear D gene. Per the germline V gene, CDR1 is MGHRA and CDR2 is YSYEKL. Trimming stripped 2 bases from V and 2 bases from J, with 12 bases between. The CDR3 sequence is 15 residues long. The CDR3 loop is CASSQLFPRNYGYTF. The CDR3, as DNA: TGCGCCAGCAGCCAACTTTTCCCCCGAAACTATGGCTACACCTTC.

This clonotype was detected many times. This rearrangement joins TRBV20-1 to TRBJ2-1, with D maybe TRBD2 (6 bases). The CDR3 loop spans 15 amino acids. V dropped 0 bases and J dropped 7 bases, with 16 bases sitting between them. Germline V lookup: CDR1 DFQATT, CDR2 SNEGSKA (reference sequence). The CDR3 here is CSARDRLVHGNEQFF. The CDR3 region has the DNA TGCAGTGCTAGAGACCGACTAGTTCACGGGAATGAGCAGTTCTTC.

J is TRBJ1-2 and V is TRBV7-2; 9 nucleotides align to TRBD1. The V gene's germline CDR1 is SGHTA and CDR2 FQGNSA. V trimming: 3 bases; J trimming: 10 bases; junction bases outside the gene matches: 6. The CDR3 is made up of 13 amino acids. The CDR3 here is CASSFDRDRVYTF. The DNA for the CDR3 is TGTGCCAGCAGCTTCGACCGGGACAGGGTCTACACCTTC.

The chain is built from TRBV12-3 or TRBV12-4 and TRBJ2-7; D is unclear. This CDR3 spans 15 amino acids. The germline V and J ends were trimmed by 2 bases and 0 bases, with 11 bases remaining between them. CDR3 coding DNA: TGTGCCAGCAGTTTATCAGTCAAGAGCTCCTACGAGCAGTACTTC. Protein product: CASSLSVKSSYEQYF.

The rearrangement uses TRBV11-2 and TRBJ2-1; TRBD1 might be the D (5 bases). Per germline, CDR1 SGHAT and CDR2 FQNNGV. Trimming left V 5 bases short and J 0 bases short, with 17 bases between. The CDR3 covers 17 residues. In nucleotides, the CDR3 is TGTGCCAGCAGCCCAGGGCAAGCGCCGAGCTCCTACAATGAGCAGTTCTTC. This gives the protein CASSPGQAPSSYNEQFF.

This clonotype was seen a handful of times. The rearrangement uses TRBV27 and TRBJ2-1; D perhaps matches TRBD1 (7 bases). The CDR3 contains 16 residues. Deletions cut 10 bases from V and 8 bases from J, with 27 bases between. In germline, CDR1 is MNHEY, CDR2 SMNVEV (reference sequence). The CDR3 coding sequence is TGTGCCACCAGACGTGGAGGGGGCGGGGCTGGCCATGAGCAGTTCTTC. This sequence encodes CATRRGGGGAGHEQFF.

The chain has TRBV20-1 and TRBJ1-5, with a tentative D call TRBD1 (5 bases). CDR1 DFQATT and CDR2 SNEGSKA come from the germline V gene (reference sequence). This CDR3 comprises 13 residues. V lost 6 bases, J lost 9 bases, and 18 bases lay in between. The chain's CDR3 is CSAQTSGGGPQHF. CDR3 nucleotides: TGCAGTGCCCAGACCTCCGGGGGAGGGCCCCAGCATTTT.

This clonotype was counted many times. The chain uses TRBV7-9 and TRBJ2-5; D gene unclear. The CDR3 has 12 amino acids. V was shortened by 1 base and J by 5 bases, with 5 bases between the two germline ends. Germline values: CDR1 SEHNR, CDR2 FQNEAQ (reference sequence). The CDR3 sequence: CASSLGLETQYF. The DNA of the CDR3 is TGTGCCAGCAGCTTAGGACTCGAGACCCAGTACTTC.

J is TRBJ1-5 and V is TRBV12-3 or TRBV12-4; D unclear. The CDR3 contains 13 residues. V was clipped by 8 bases and J by 4 bases, with 12 bases between them. Here the CDR3 DNA reads TGTGCCAGCGGAAGGTACCCTAATCAGCCCCAGCATTTT. Protein: CASGRYPNQPQHF.

In this sample, this clonotype turned up a few times. The V gene is TRBV12-3 or TRBV12-4, the J gene TRBJ1-1, with TRBD1 as a possible D gene (5 bases). The V gene lost 6 bases and the J gene lost 0 bases, with 20 bases spanning the gap. The CDR3 runs to 17 residues. This CDR3 reads CASRKGAALTMNTEAFF. CDR3 DNA sequence: TGTGCCAGCAGGAAAGGGGCAGCCCTTACAATGAACACTGAAGCTTTCTTT.

This clonotype was recorded at least ten times. The V and J genes are TRBV9 and TRBJ2-1; TRBD2 aligns across 14 bases. CDR1 SGDLS and CDR2 YYNGEE come from the germline V gene. CDR3 length: 16 amino acids. Germline trimming cut 4 bases from V and 8 bases from J; bases unmatched to any gene: 8. The CDR3 region is CASSLHPGLAGDEQFF. In DNA, the CDR3 is TGTGCCAGCAGCCTACACCCGGGACTAGCGGGGGATGAGCAGTTCTTC.

The V gene is TRBV6-5, the J gene TRBJ1-2; 9 nucleotides match TRBD1. The CDR3 runs to 17 residues. Germline lookup yields CDR1 MNHEY and CDR2 SVGAGI. Trimming removed 1 base from V and 3 bases from J; junction bases left unmatched: 9. CDR3 in amino acids: CASSYFSGQGLHYGYTF. In DNA form, the CDR3 reads TGTGCCAGCAGTTACTTTTCGGGACAGGGCTTACACTATGGCTACACCTTC.

This clonotype has just a few counts. This chain connects TRBV6-5 to TRBJ2-1, with 10 bases fitting TRBD2. This CDR3 is 14 amino acids long. The V and J ends lost 8 bases and 9 bases, in that order; junction bases with no gene match: 10. CDR1 and CDR2 (germline): MNHEY, SVGAGI. The CDR3 DNA sequence: TGTGCCAGCCGTACAGCGGGAGGGCCGATTGAGCAGTTCTTC. As protein: CASRTAGGPIEQFF.

The chain is built from TRBV15 and TRBJ2-5; no firm D call. The germline V and J ends were trimmed by 0 bases and 1 base, with 6 bases remaining between them. This CDR3 contains 14 residues. Germline V gene lookup returns CDR1 LNHNV and CDR2 YYDKDF (reference sequence). CDR3: CATSRDRSQETQYF. The DNA for the CDR3 is TGTGCCACCAGCAGAGACCGCAGCCAAGAGACCCAGTACTTC.